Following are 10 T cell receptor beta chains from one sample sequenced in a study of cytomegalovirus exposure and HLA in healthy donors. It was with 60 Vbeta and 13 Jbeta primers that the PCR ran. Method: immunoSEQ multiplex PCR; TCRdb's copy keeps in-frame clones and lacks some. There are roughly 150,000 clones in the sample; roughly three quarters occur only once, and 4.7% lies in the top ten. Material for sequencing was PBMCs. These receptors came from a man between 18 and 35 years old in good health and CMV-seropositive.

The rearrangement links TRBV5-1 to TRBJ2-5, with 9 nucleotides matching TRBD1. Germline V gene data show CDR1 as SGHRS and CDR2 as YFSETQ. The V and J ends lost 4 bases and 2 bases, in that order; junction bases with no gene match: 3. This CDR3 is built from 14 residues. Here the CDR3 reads CASSMDRGQETQYF. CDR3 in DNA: TGCGCCAGCAGCATGGACAGGGGACAAGAGACCCAGTACTTC.

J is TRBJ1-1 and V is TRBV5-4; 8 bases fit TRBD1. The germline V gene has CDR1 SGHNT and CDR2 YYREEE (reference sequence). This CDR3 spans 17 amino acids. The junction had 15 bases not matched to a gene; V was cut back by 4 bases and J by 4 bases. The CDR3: CASSGGQGGGQSTEAFF. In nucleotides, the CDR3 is TGTGCCAGCAGCGGCGGACAGGGAGGAGGGCAGTCCACTGAAGCTTTCTTT.

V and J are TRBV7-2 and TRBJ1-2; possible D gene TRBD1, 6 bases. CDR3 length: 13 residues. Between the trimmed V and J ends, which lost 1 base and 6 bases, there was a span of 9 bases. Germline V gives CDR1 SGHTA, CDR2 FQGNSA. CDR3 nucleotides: TGTGCCAGCAGCTTAGACAGGGTCGATGGCTACACCTTC. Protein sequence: CASSLDRVDGYTF.

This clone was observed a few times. In DNA form, the CDR3 reads TGTGCCAGCAGTCCCTCACAGGGGGCTGACACTGAAGCTTTCTTT. This encodes CASSPSQGADTEAFF. The chain uses TRBV27 and TRBJ1-1, with 9 bases fitting TRBD1. The germline V gene encodes CDR1 MNHEY and CDR2 SMNVEV (reference sequence). The V and J ends lost 5 bases and 3 bases, in that order; junction bases with no gene match: 7. The CDR3 runs 15 residues.

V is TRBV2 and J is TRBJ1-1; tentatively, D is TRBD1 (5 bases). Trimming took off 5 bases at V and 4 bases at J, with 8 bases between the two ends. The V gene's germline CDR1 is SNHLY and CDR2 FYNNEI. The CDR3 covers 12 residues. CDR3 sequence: CASSWGVTEAFF. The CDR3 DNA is TGTGCCAGCAGTTGGGGGGTCACTGAAGCTTTCTTT.

The CDR3 protein is CASSPRGLEQYV. The CDR3 region has the DNA TGTGCCAGCAGTCCCAGGGGGCTGGAGCAGTACGTC. J is TRBJ2-7 and V is TRBV6-1; 8 positions match TRBD1. The CDR3 is made up of 12 amino acids. From germline, CDR1 is MNHNS and CDR2 SASEGT. The V and J ends lost 5 bases and 7 bases, in that order; junction bases with no gene match: 4.

As DNA, the CDR3 is TGTGCCACGGCAGAGGGGAGCGGGAATTCACCCCTCCACTTT. Protein product: CATAEGSGNSPLHF. The V call is TRBV27, the J call TRBJ1-6, with D possibly TRBD1 on 5 matching bases. V lost 10 bases, J lost 7 bases, and 17 bases lay in between. The CDR3 has 14 amino acids. The germline V gene has CDR1 MNHEY and CDR2 SMNVEV (reference sequence).

DNA for the CDR3: TGTGCCAGCACCGACAGGGGGCTACTCCCCGAGCAGTTCTTC. Protein product: CASTDRGLLPEQFF. The V gene is TRBV6-1, the J gene TRBJ2-1, with TRBD1 identical over 10 bases. This CDR3 is 14 amino acids long. Germline V gives CDR1 MNHNS, CDR2 SASEGT. The junction had 10 bases not matched to a gene; V was cut back by 7 bases and J by 10 bases.

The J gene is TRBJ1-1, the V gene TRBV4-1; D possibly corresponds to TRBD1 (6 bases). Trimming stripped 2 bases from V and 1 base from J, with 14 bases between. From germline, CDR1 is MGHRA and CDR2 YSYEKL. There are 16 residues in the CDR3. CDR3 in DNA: TGCGCCAGCAGCCAAAGATTCAGGGGTGAGAACACTGAAGCTTTCTTT. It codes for CASSQRFRGENTEAFF.

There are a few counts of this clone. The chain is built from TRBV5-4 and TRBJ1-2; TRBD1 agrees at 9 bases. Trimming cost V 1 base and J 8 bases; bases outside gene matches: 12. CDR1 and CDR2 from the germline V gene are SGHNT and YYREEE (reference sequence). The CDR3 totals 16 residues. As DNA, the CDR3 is TGTGCCAGCAGCTTGTCCATGACAGGGGGGCTGGGGGGCTACACCTTC. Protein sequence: CASSLSMTGGLGGYTF. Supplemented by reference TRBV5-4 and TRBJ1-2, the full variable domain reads ETGVTQSPTHLIKTRGQQVTLRCSSQSGHNTVSWYQQALGQGPQFIFQYYREEENGRGNFPPRFSGLQFPNYSSELNVNALELDDSALYLCASSLSMTGGLGGYTFGSGTRLTVV.